The clone carrying this TCR beta chain was recorded only once. The record originates from a study of shared T cell receptors in the human thymus. V gave up 0 bases and J gave up 2 bases, with 9 bases separating them. Germline lookup yields CDR1 SGDLS and CDR2 YYNGEE. The CDR3 extends over 15 amino acids. TCRdb's table, derived via immunoSEQ multiplex PCR, lists solely in-frame clones and lacks some. The table records hundreds of thousands of clones, around 87% of them present only once. These data also formed part of another study, on human thymus T cells. That paper notes: Immunologically healthy infants in Finland undergoing congenital heart defect surgery were the donors. In corrective heart surgery, resections were taken, and these provided the thymus tissue. The authors found apparently biased V and J gene usage in thymic and blood repertoires. Unrelated individuals were reported by related research to share highly overlapping thymic repertoires.

The TCR was taken from a boy in the first two years of life with a congenital heart defect. Material: thymocytes. This chain connects TRBV9 to TRBJ1-5; D is undetermined. The CDR3 DNA is TGTGCCAGCAGCGTAGGTGAGGGTGGCAATCAGCCCCAGCATTTT. Its translation: CASSVGEGGNQPQHF.